The 21 T cell receptor beta chains below were found in one sample sequenced in a study of Tregs in tolerant kidney transplant recipients. Data came from immunoSEQ multiplex PCR; TCRdb stores just in-frame clones and leaves some out. The table shows 75,000 to 80,000 clones, with approximately 90% occurring only once. The sequencing here drew on Tregs from blood, taken before the transplant. The source is a human donor who received a combined kidney and bone marrow transplant.

In its sample, this clone was seen once. The rearrangement links TRBV5-1 to TRBJ2-7; possibly TRBD2 for D (6 bases). Trimming removed 5 bases from V and 3 bases from J, with 21 bases in between. The germline V gene has CDR1 SGHRS and CDR2 YFSETQ. The CDR3 extends over 16 amino acids. The CDR3 region is CASRFQPAGPNYEQYF. CDR3 nucleotide sequence: TGCGCCAGCAGGTTTCAACCGGCGGGACCGAACTACGAGCAGTACTTC.

The chain joins TRBV6-5 to TRBJ1-6; perhaps TRBD1 as D (6 bases). V was shortened by 5 bases and J by 12 bases, with 17 bases between the two germline ends. Looked up from germline, CDR1 is MNHEY and CDR2 is SVGAGI. The CDR3 has 14 residues. The CDR3 region is CASSDAGAWGPLHF. CDR3 DNA sequence: TGTGCCAGCAGTGACGCGGGGGCTTGGGGACCCCTCCACTTT.

The rearrangement uses TRBV5-8 and TRBJ2-1; no clear D gene. Trimming removed 2 bases at V and 4 bases at J, with 7 bases between. The germline gives CDR1 SGHTS, CDR2 YDEGEE. The length of the CDR3 is 13 residues. This CDR3 is CASSFRSYNEQFF. In DNA form, the CDR3 reads TGTGCCAGCAGCTTCCGATCTTACAATGAGCAGTTCTTC.

The CDR3 region is CASSLVAGGTGELFF. CDR3 nucleotides: TGTGCCAGCAGCTTAGTAGCGGGAGGAACCGGGGAGCTGTTTTTT. The rearrangement links TRBV7-6 to TRBJ2-2; the match to TRBD2 covers 10 bases. The CDR3 is 15 amino acids. Germline V gene sequence: CDR1 SGHVS, CDR2 FNYEAQ. Unmatched junction bases numbered 1, after V lost 1 base and J lost 5 bases. The full variable domain, rest sourced from reference TRBV7-6 and TRBJ2-2, is GAGVSQSPRYKVTKRGQDVALRCDPISGHVSLYWYRQALGQGPEFLTYFNYEAQQDKSGLPNDRFSAERPEGSISTLTIQRTEQRDSAMYRCASSLVAGGTGELFFGEGSRLTVL.

The rearrangement links TRBV2 to TRBJ2-5; 8 bases agree with TRBD1. The CDR3 totals 14 residues. Germline loops: CDR1 SNHLY, CDR2 FYNNEI. The trim removed 6 bases at V and 2 bases at J, leaving 5 bases unmatched. The CDR3 protein is CASSRDRQQETQYF. CDR3 bases: TGTGCCAGCAGCCGGGACAGGCAACAAGAGACCCAGTACTTC.

V gene TRBV28 combines with J gene TRBJ1-1, with D tentatively TRBD1 (6 bases). The CDR3 contains 13 residues. Trimming removed 1 base from V and 6 bases from J, with 9 bases in between. Germline V gives CDR1 MDHEN, CDR2 SYDVKM. CDR3 amino acids: CASSLSQGAEAFF. CDR3 sequence (DNA): TGTGCCAGCAGTTTATCACAGGGTGCTGAAGCTTTCTTT. Supplemented by reference TRBV28 and TRBJ1-1, the full variable domain reads DVKVTQSSRYLVKRTGEKVFLECVQDMDHENMFWYRQDPGLGLRLIYFSYDVKMKEKGDIPEGYSVSREKKERFSLILESASTNQTSMYLCASSLSQGAEAFFGQGTRLTVV.

The V call is TRBV5-1, the J call TRBJ2-7; D is perhaps TRBD2 (6 bases). V gave up 5 bases and J gave up 4 bases, with 19 bases separating them. Per germline, CDR1 SGHRS and CDR2 YFSETQ. The CDR3 covers 15 residues. CDR3 in DNA: TGCGCCAGCAGTTTTATACCGGAGGGCCCTTACGAGCAGTACTTC. Its translation: CASSFIPEGPYEQYF.

The CDR3 spells CASSTQMGAEAFF. The CDR3 DNA reads as TGTGCCAGTAGTACCCAAATGGGCGCTGAAGCTTTCTTT. This sequence joins TRBV19 and TRBJ1-1; D ambiguous. V lost 4 bases and J lost 6, with 12 bases in between. CDR3 length equals 13 residues. Per germline, CDR1 LNHDA and CDR2 SQIVND (reference sequence).

CDR3 loop: CASSIRERGNSKNIQYF. The CDR3 DNA reads TGTGCCAGTAGTATAAGGGAAAGGGGGAACTCCAAAAACATTCAGTACTTC. This chain links TRBV19 with TRBJ2-4, with TRBD1 as a possible D gene (6 bases). The CDR3 is made up of 17 amino acids. The ends were cut back, 2 bases at V and 2 bases at J, with 16 bases in the middle. Looked up from germline, CDR1 is LNHDA and CDR2 is SQIVND (reference sequence).

This chain joins TRBV28 and TRBJ1-5; D is unresolved. With 6 bases removed from V and 7 bases from J, the gap between germline ends came to 7 bases. Germline CDR1 reads MDHEN; CDR2 reads SYDVKM. The CDR3 totals 11 residues. CDR3 protein: CASRQGQPQHF. Written as DNA, the CDR3 is TGTGCCAGCAGACAAGGACAGCCCCAGCATTTT.

CDR3 DNA: TGTGCCAGCAGTGGACAGGGGGATGAAGCTTTCTTT. As protein: CASSGQGDEAFF. V usage is TRBV6-1 and J usage is TRBJ1-1; 9 bases fit TRBD1. J lost 7 bases, V lost 4 bases, and 1 base had no gene match. Germline V gives CDR1 MNHNS, CDR2 SASEGT. This CDR3 is 12 amino acids long.

The chain has TRBV11-2 and TRBJ1-1, with 9 nucleotides matching TRBD1. Germline CDR1 is SGHAT and CDR2 is FQNNGV. The length of the CDR3 is 14 residues. Trimming at V came to 1 base and at J to 3 bases, leaving 0 bases not matched to a gene. The CDR3 DNA follows: TGTGCCAGCAGCTTAGGGACAGGGGACACTGAAGCTTTCTTT. Translated: CASSLGTGDTEAFF.

The chain couples TRBV7-3 to TRBJ1-3; no clear D gene. Germline CDR1 SGHTA, CDR2 FQGTGA. The CDR3 is 15 amino acids. The V gene lost 1 base and the J gene lost 0 bases, with 7 bases spanning the gap. CDR3 nucleotides: TGTGCCAGCAGCTTAAATGGAGACTCTGGAAACACCATATATTTT. Its protein product is CASSLNGDSGNTIYF.

The chain combines TRBV7-8 with TRBJ2-2; D possibly corresponds to TRBD2 (5 bases). Germline V gene lookup returns CDR1 SGHVS and CDR2 FQNEAQ. Between the trimmed V and J ends, which lost 2 bases and 1 base, there was a span of 11 bases. The CDR3 consists of 16 residues. CDR3 DNA: TGTGCCAGCAGCTTATTACTGGGGAGGAACACCGGGGAGCTGTTTTTT. Amino acids: CASSLLLGRNTGELFF.

The chain couples TRBV10-3 to TRBJ1-1; unclear D gene. The CDR3 runs to 11 residues. The ends were cut back, 10 bases at V and 3 bases at J, with 9 bases in the middle. Germline V gene data show CDR1 as ENHRY and CDR2 as SYGVKD. The CDR3 nucleotides read TGTGCCACCCAGACGGACACTGAAGCTTTCTTT. This sequence encodes CATQTDTEAFF.

About this clone itself: An end of the junction does not agree with germline; a read error may underlie this. The chain combines TRBV7-7 with TRBJ2-1; TRBD2 matches at 14 bases. Germline-derived CDR1 and CDR2 are SSHAT and FNYEAQ (reference sequence). This CDR3 is 17 amino acids long. CDR3: CASSLETSGRATNEQFF. The CDR3 nucleotides are TGTGCTAGCAGCTTAGAGACTAGCGGGAGGGCTACGAATGAGCAGTTCTTC.

The chain carries TRBV5-5 and TRBJ1-2; 9 nucleotides match TRBD1. V lost 4 bases to trimming and J lost 3 bases; unmatched junction nucleotides: 10. Germline lookup yields CDR1 SGHKS and CDR2 YYEKEE (reference sequence). The CDR3 loop spans 16 amino acids. For the CDR3, the DNA is TGTGCCAGCAGCATAGGGACAGGGAGATTCGACTATGGCTACACCTTC. Its protein product is CASSIGTGRFDYGYTF.

The chain has TRBV6-5 and TRBJ1-1, with unresolved D. V was cut by 2 bases and J by 8 bases, with 6 bases left in between. The germline V gene encodes CDR1 MNHEY and CDR2 SVGAGI. There are 11 residues in the CDR3. The CDR3 DNA follows: TGTGCCAGCAGTTACCGTGCCGAAGCTTTCTTT. Residues: CASSYRAEAFF.

J is TRBJ2-3 and V is TRBV7-2; D gene unclear. CDR1 and CDR2 from the germline V gene are SGHTA and FQGNSA. The ends were cut back, 4 bases at V and 2 bases at J, with 7 bases in the middle. The CDR3 is made up of 13 amino acids. The chain's CDR3 is CASSWANTDTQYF. CDR3 sequence (DNA): TGTGCCAGCAGCTGGGCGAACACAGATACGCAGTATTTT. Filled out from reference TRBV7-2 and TRBJ2-3, the complete variable domain reads GAGVSQSPSNKVTEKGKDVELRCDPISGHTALYWYRQSLGQGLEFLIYFQGNSAPDKSGLPSDRFSAERTGGSVSTLTIQRTQQEDSAVYLCASSWANTDTQYFGPGTRLTVL.

The V call is TRBV11-1, the J call TRBJ2-1, with 10 bases fitting TRBD2. The CDR3 is 14 residues long. V was pared by 4 bases and J by 11 bases, with 8 bases of the junction left unmatched. CDR1 and CDR2 (germline): SGHAT, FQDESV (reference sequence). CDR3 DNA sequence: TGTGCCAGCAGCTCACGGAGACTAGCGGGCCAGCAGTTCTTC. Translated: CASSSRRLAGQQFF.

This clone occurred once. The CDR3 DNA reads as TGTGCCAGCAGCTTAGGCGCTGCGTTCCAAGAGACCCAGTACTTC. Protein: CASSLGAAFQETQYF. The chain uses TRBV7-2 and TRBJ2-5, with no clear D. There are 15 residues in the CDR3. V was clipped by 1 base and J by 1 base, with 10 bases between them. CDR1 is SGHTA and CDR2 is FQGNSA in the germline V gene.